This T cell receptor beta chain emerged from a study of T cell clonotyping in hematopoietic cell transplantation. Overall study findings and caveats: No sorting was done, leaving CD4 and CD8 contributions mixed. At the given depth, recipient repertoires were over 95% de novo clonotypes. Recipient TCR diversity dropped after transplant; expanded clonotypes rose from day 30 to 180.

The table came from immunoSEQ multiplex PCR; TCRdb's copy has only in-frame clones and leaves some out. Among approximately 75,000 clones listed, approximately 94% were seen once. Germline V lookup: CDR1 SQVTM, CDR2 ANQGSEA. Trimming removed 0 bases at V and 3 bases at J, with 17 bases between. The CDR3 spans 16 residues. Details on this clone: The antigen remains undetermined.

The material sequenced was peripheral blood mononuclear cells. This TCR derives from a man in his fifties or sixties in good health. Some clones in this sample may be carry-over from other donors' samples. The gene calls are TRBV29-1 and TRBJ1-1; D gene ambiguous. The CDR3 spells CSVEDLSPLGDTEAFF. Here the CDR3 DNA reads TGCAGCGTTGAAGATCTTTCGCCACTTGGGGACACTGAAGCTTTCTTT.